The 5 T cell receptor beta chains below all came from one sample that was sequenced in a study of cytomegalovirus exposure and HLA in healthy donors (dated by TCRdb to about 2017). To prepare the library, the immunoSEQ multiplex PCR assay was applied. For the multiplex PCR, a mixture combining 60 forward primers for TCR Vbeta segments and 13 reverse primers for TCR Jbeta segments was used. TCRdb carries this immuneACCESS record with in-frame sequences only. Its versions omit some clonotypes, under half of them owing to an unresolved V gene in the studies checked, with the rest unexplained. The sample table contains 150,000 to 200,000 clones; only one count was recorded for roughly 80% of them. Of the sample, about 1.9% is held by the ten largest clones. The sample comprised PBMCs. All receptors derive from a human donor in good health.

The chain is built from TRBV10-1 and TRBJ1-1, with TRBD1 as a possible D gene (6 bases). Germline values: CDR1 WNHNN, CDR2 SYGVQD (reference sequence). The V and J ends lost 0 bases and 8 bases respectively, with 13 bases between them. The CDR3 totals 14 residues. The CDR3 loop is CASSESGRGTEAFF. The CDR3 bases are TGCGCCAGCAGTGAGTCCGGCAGGGGAACCGAAGCTTTCTTT.

This clone came up a few times. The chain recombines TRBV25-1 with TRBJ1-3, with TRBD1 as a possible D gene (5 bases). The CDR3 spans 13 residues. CDR1 and CDR2 (germline): MGHDK, SYGVNS. Trimming pared 7 bases from V and 0 bases from J, leaving 7 bases between. In DNA form, the CDR3 reads TGTGCCAGCAAGGACACCTCTGGAAACACCATATATTTT. Protein: CASKDTSGNTIYF.

The chain recombines TRBV5-6 with TRBJ1-5; 8 bases match TRBD1. V gave up 2 bases and J gave up 4 bases; unmatched junction bases: 5. The CDR3 length is 15 residues. Germline-derived CDR1 and CDR2 are SGHDT and YYEEEE. This chain's CDR3 is CASSLQGVGNQPQHF. CDR3 DNA sequence: TGTGCCAGCAGCTTACAGGGGGTAGGGAATCAGCCCCAGCATTTT. Complete variable domain (other parts from reference TRBV5-6 and TRBJ1-5): DAGVTQSPTHLIKTRGQQVTLRCSPKSGHDTVSWYQQALGQGPQFIFQYYEEEERQRGNFPDRFSGHQFPNYSSELNVNALLLGDSALYLCASSLQGVGNQPQHFGDGTRLSIL.

This sequence joins TRBV5-8 and TRBJ1-2; 11 positions match TRBD1. This CDR3 region has 17 residues. CDR1 SGHTS and CDR2 YDEGEE come from the germline V gene. With 4 bases clipped from V and 3 bases from J, the junction kept 11 bases outside the gene matches. The CDR3 DNA reads as TGTGCCAGCAGCCAGGACAGGGGGCAGCTTCTAGACTATGGCTACACCTTC. Translating it yields CASSQDRGQLLDYGYTF. Full variable domain (missing parts from reference TRBV5-8 and TRBJ1-2): EAGVTQSPTHLIKTRGQQATLRCSPISGHTSVYWYQQALGLGLQFLLWYDEGEERNRGNFPPRFSGRQFPNYSSELNVNALELEDSALYLCASSQDRGQLLDYGYTFGSGTRLTVV.

The chain carries TRBV6-5 and TRBJ1-1, with D tentatively TRBD1 (6 bases). Germline V gene sequence: CDR1 MNHEY, CDR2 SVGAGI. This CDR3 contains 15 residues. V was cut by 6 bases and J by 1 base, with 15 bases left in between. The CDR3 DNA follows: TGTGCCAGCAGGACCGCAACAGGGAAGAACACTGAAGCTTTCTTT. Protein product: CASRTATGKNTEAFF.